This T cell receptor (beta chain) originates from a study of cytomegalovirus exposure and HLA in healthy donors. A remark on this clone: Antigen: not known.

With 60 Vbeta and 13 Jbeta primers, the PCR was carried out. Profiled with immunoSEQ multiplex PCR; TCRdb holds only in-frame clones, not every one. Here the sample spans roughly 160,000 clones, roughly 80% being singletons. CDR3 length: 15 residues. Germline lookup yields CDR1 SGDLS and CDR2 YYNGEE. Trimming cost V 6 bases and J 2 bases, with 17 bases left between them. Study-level points and caveats: Earlier analysis found most TCR beta V segments productive about 87% or about 30% of the time. TCR sequences were mostly rare, though some public TCRs occurred in many donors. Common viral pathogens (according to a later analysis) appeared linked to several of the most significant clusters. The study designated fewer than 200 TCR beta chains cytomegalovirus-associated.

The sample consisted of PBMCs. The chain carries TRBV9 and TRBJ1-2; D is uncertain. This sequence originates from a man between 18 and 35 years old in good health and CMV-seropositive. The CDR3 region is CASTTIGSQNYGYTF. Here the CDR3 DNA reads TGTGCCAGCACAACAATCGGGAGTCAAAACTATGGCTACACCTTC.